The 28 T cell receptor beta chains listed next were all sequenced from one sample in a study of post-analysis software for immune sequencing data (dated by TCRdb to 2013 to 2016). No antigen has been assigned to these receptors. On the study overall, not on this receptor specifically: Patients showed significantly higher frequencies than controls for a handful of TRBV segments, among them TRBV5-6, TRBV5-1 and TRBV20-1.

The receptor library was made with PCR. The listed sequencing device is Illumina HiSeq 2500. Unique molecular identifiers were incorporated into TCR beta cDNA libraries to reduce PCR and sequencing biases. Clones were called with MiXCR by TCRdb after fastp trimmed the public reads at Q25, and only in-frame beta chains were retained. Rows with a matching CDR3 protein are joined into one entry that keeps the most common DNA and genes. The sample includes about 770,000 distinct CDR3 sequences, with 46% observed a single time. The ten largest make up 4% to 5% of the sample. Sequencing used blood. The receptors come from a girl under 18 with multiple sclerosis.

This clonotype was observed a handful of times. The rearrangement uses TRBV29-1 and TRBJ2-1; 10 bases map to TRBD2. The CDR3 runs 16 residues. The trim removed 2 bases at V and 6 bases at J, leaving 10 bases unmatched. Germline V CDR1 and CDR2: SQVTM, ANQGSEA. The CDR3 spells CSVERPSGSLPNEQFF. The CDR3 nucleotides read TGCAGCGTTGAACGGCCTAGCGGGAGCCTACCCAATGAGCAGTTCTTC.

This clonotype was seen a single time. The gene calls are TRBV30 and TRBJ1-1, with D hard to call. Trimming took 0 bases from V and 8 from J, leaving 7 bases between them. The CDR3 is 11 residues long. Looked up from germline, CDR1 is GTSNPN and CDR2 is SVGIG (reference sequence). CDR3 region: CAWSVKAEAFF. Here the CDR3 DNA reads TGTGCCTGGAGTGTAAAGGCAGAAGCTTTCTTT.

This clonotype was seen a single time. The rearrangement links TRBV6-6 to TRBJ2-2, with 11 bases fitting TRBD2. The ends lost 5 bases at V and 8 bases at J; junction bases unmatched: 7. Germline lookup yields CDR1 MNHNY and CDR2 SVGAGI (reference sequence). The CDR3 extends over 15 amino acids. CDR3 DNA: TGTGCCAGCAGTCTGGGGACTAGCGGTGGAGGGGAGCTGTTTTTT. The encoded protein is CASSLGTSGGGELFF.

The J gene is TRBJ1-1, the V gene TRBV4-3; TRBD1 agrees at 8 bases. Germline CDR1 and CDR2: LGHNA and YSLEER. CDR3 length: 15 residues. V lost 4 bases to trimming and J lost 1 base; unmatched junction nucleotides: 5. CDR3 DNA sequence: TGCGCCAGCAGCCTGACGGACAGGGCGAACACTGAAGCTTTCTTT. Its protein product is CASSLTDRANTEAFF.

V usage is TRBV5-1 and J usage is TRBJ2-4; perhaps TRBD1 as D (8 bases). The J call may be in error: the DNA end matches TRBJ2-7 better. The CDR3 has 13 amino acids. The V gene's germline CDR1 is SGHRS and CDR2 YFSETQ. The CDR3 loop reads CASSGQGGGEQYF. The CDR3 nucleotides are TGCGCCAGCAGCGGACAGGGAGGGGGCGAGCAGTACTTC.

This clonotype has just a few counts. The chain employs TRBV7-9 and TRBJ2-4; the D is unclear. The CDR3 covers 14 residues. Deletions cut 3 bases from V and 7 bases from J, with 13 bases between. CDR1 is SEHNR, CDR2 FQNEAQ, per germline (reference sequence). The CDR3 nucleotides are TGTGCCAGCAGCTTTGACCTAGGCGAGAACATTCAGTACTTC. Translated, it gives CASSFDLGENIQYF.

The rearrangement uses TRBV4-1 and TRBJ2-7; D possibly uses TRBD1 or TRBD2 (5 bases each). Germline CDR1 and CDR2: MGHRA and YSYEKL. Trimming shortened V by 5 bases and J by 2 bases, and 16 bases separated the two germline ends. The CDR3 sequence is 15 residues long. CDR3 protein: CASSLDGTIPYEQYF. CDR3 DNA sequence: TGCGCCAGCAGCTTAGACGGGACCATCCCCTACGAGCAGTACTTC.

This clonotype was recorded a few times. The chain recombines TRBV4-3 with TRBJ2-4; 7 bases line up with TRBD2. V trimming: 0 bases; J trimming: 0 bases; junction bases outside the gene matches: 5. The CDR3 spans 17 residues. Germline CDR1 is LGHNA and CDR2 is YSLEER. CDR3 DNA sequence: TGCGCCAGCAGCCAAGACCTAGCGGCGCTAGCCAAAAACATTCAGTACTTC. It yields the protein CASSQDLAALAKNIQYF.

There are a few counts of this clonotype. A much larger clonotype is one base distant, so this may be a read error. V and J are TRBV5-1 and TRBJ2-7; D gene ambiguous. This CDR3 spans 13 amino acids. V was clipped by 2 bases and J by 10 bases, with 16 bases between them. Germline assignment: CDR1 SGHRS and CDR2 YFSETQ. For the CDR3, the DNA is TGCGCCAGCAGCTTCAGTAGGGAAGGGATCCAGTACTTC. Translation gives CASSFSREGIQYF.

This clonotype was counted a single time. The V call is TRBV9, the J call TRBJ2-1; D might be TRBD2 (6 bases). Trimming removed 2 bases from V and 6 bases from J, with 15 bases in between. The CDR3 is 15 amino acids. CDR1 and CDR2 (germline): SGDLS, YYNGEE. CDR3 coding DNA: TGTGCCAGCAGCGTGAGCTTAACTAGCCGCAATGAGCAGTTCTTC. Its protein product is CASSVSLTSRNEQFF.

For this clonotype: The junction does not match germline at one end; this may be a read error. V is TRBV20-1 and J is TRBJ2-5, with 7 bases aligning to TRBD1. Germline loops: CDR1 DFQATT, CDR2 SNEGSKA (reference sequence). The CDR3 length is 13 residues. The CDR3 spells CSRLGTEQEAQYF. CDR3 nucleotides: TGCAGCCGACTGGGGACAGAACAAGAGGCCCAGTACTTC.

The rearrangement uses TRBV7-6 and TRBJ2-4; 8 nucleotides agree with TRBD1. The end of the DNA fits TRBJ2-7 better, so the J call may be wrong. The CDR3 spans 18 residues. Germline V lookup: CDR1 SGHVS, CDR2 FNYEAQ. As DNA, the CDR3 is TGTGCCAGCAGCTCAACGACAGGGGCGCATGGGTGGAGCTACGAGCAGTACTTC. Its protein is CASSSTTGAHGWSYEQYF.

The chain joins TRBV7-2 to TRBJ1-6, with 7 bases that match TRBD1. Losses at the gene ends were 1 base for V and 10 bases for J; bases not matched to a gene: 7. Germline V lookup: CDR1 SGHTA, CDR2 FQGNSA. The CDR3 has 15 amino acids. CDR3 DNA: TGTGCCAGCAGCTTAGTGGGACAGAGGTACTCACCCCTCCACTTT. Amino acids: CASSLVGQRYSPLHF.

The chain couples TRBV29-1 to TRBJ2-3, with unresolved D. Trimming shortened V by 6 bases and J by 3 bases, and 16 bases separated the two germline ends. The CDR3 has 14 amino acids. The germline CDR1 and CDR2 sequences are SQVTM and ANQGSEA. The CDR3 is CSVYLGLGTDTQYF. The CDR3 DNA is TGCAGCGTCTACCTGGGGTTGGGGACAGATACGCAGTATTTT.

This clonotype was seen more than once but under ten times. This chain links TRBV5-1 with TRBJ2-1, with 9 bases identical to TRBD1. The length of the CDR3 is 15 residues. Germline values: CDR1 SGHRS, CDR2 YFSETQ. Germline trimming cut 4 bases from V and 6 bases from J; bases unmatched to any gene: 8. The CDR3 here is CASSPQGQGVNEQFF. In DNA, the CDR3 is TGCGCCAGCAGCCCCCAGGGACAGGGTGTCAATGAGCAGTTCTTC.

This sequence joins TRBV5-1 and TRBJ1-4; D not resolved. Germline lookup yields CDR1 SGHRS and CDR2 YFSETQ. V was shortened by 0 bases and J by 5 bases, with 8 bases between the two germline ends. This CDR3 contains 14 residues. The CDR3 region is CASSLGQANEKLFF. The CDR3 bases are TGCGCCAGCAGCTTGGGGCAGGCAAATGAAAAACTGTTTTTT.

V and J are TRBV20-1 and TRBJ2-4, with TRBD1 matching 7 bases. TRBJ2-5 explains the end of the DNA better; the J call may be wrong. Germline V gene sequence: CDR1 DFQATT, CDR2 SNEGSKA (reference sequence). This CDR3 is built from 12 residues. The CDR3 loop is CSGQGSIETQYF. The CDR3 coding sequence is TGCAGTGGACAGGGAAGTATAGAGACCCAGTACTTC.

The CDR3 protein is CASGRPRQGGYTF. CDR3 in DNA: TGTGCCAGTGGGCGTCCGAGGCAGGGTGGCTACACCTTC. This chain uses TRBV6-1 with TRBJ1-2; D is possibly TRBD1 (5 bases). Germline assignment: CDR1 MNHNS and CDR2 SASEGT. V lost 9 bases and J lost 7, with 18 bases in between. This CDR3 region has 13 residues.

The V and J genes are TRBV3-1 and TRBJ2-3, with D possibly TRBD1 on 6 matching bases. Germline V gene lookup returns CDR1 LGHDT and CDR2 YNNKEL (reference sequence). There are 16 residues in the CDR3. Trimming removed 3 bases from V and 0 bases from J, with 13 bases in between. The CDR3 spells CASSHYRDLSTDTQYF. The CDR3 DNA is TGTGCCAGCAGCCATTACAGGGACCTCAGCACAGATACGCAGTATTTT.

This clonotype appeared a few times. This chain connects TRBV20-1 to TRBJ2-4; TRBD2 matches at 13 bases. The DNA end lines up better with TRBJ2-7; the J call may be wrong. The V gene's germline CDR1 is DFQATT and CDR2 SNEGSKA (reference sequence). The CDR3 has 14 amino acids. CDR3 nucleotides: TGCAGTGCTGTGACTAGCGGGAGGAACTACGAGCAGTACTTC. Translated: CSAVTSGRNYEQYF.

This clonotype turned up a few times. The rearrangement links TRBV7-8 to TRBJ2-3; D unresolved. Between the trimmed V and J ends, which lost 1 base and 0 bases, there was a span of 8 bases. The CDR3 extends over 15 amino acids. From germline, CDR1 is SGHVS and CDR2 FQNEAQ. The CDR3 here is CASSLEVSSTDTQYF. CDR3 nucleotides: TGTGCCAGCAGCTTAGAAGTATCTAGCACAGATACGCAGTATTTT. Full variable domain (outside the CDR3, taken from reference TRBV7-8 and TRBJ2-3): GAGVSQSPRYKVAKRGQDVALRCDPISGHVSLFWYQQALGQGPEFLTYFQNEAQLDKSGLPSDRFFAERPEGSVSTLKIQRTQQEDSAVYLCASSLEVSSTDTQYFGPGTRLTVL.

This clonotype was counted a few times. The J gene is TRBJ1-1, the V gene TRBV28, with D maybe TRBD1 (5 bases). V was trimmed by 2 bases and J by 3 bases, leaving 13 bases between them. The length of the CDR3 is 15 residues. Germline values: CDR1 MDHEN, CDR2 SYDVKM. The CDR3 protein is CASSLGAGRDTEAFF. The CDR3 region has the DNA TGTGCCAGCAGTTTAGGGGCGGGGCGGGACACTGAAGCTTTCTTT.

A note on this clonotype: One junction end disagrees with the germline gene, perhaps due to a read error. CDR3 nucleotides: TGTACCAGCAGACAGAGGGGAGAGACCCAGTACTTC. It is translated as CTSRQRGETQYF. The chain uses TRBV28 and TRBJ2-5; D tentatively fits TRBD1 or TRBD2 (5 bases each). The CDR3 has 12 residues. Germline lookup yields CDR1 MDHEN and CDR2 SYDVKM.

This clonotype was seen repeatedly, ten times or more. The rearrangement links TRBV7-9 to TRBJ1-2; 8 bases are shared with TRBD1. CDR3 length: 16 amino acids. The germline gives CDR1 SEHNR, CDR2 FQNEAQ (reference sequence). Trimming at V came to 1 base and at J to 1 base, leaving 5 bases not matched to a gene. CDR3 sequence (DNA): TGTGCCAGCAGCTTAGGGTGGGACAGGAGTAACTATGGCTACACCTTC. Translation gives CASSLGWDRSNYGYTF.

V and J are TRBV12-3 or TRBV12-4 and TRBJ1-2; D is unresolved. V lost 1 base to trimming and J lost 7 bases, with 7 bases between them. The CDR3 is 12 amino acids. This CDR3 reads CASSLGWRGYTF. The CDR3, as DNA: TGTGCCAGCAGTTTAGGATGGCGTGGCTACACCTTC.

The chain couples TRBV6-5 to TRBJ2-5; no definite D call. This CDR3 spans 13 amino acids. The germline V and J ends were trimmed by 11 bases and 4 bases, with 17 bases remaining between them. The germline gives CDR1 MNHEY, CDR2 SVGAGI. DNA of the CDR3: TGTGCCTCTTGTCCAGTGAACGGAGAGACCCAGTACTTC. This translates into CASCPVNGETQYF.

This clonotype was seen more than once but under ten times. The CDR3 bases are TGCAGTGCTGCGGGGTCCGAATCGAACATTCAGTACTTC. This encodes CSAAGSESNIQYF. The gene calls are TRBV20-1 and TRBJ2-4; TRBD2 is a possible D gene (6 bases). The ends were cut back, 5 bases at V and 7 bases at J, with 15 bases in the middle. The CDR3 is 13 residues long. Germline V gene lookup returns CDR1 DFQATT and CDR2 SNEGSKA (reference sequence).

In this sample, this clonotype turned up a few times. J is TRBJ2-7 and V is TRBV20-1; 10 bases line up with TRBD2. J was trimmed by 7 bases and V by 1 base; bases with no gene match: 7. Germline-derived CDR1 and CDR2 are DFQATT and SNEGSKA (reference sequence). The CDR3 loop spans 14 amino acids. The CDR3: CSARVAGGLREQYF. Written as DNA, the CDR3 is TGCAGTGCTAGAGTAGCGGGAGGATTACGGGAGCAGTACTTC.